Shown below are 6 T cell receptor beta chains from a single sample sequenced in a study of PD-1 blockade in classical Hodgkin lymphoma. The time point here: cycle 4 day 1 (C4D1), after more than five weeks of nivolumab. Following autologous stem cell transplantation, relapse occurred in every patient, and exposure to brentuximab vedotin varied. Here immunoSEQ multiplex PCR was the method, and the copy in TCRdb shows in-frame clones only, minus some. The sample lists 35,000 to 50,000 clones, 66% seen once, with about 3.4% in the top ten. The sequencing here drew on peripheral blood mononuclear cells (PBMCs), taken before the fourth cycle of nivolumab. The receptors shown here come from a human donor with classical Hodgkin lymphoma.

By share, this clone ranks as medium-sized. This chain uses TRBV28 with TRBJ1-4; the match to TRBD1 covers 7 bases. Germline CDR1 and CDR2: MDHEN and SYDVKM. There are 13 residues in the CDR3. The J segment lost 5 bases and the V segment lost 9 bases, leaving 6 bases of the junction unmatched. The CDR3 sequence: CASLVTGNEKLFF. The CDR3 coding sequence is TGTGCCAGTCTTGTGACAGGGAATGAAAAACTGTTTTTT.

This clone is deemed medium-sized. A junction boundary mismatches the germline segment, possibly from a read error. The rearrangement uses TRBV12-5 and TRBJ1-5; D not certain. CDR1 and CDR2 from the germline V gene are LGHNT and FRNRAP. The CDR3 loop spans 18 amino acids. In DNA form, the CDR3 reads TGTGCTAGTGGGTTGGGCCCGGTTCCTCGAAGGTGGAATCAGCCCCAGCATTTT. It encodes CASGLGPVPRRWNQPQHF.

This clone has only a few counts. The chain has TRBV10-1 and TRBJ2-7; no definite D call. Trimming removed 6 bases from V and 5 bases from J, with 14 bases in between. Germline-derived CDR1 and CDR2 are WNHNN and SYGVQD (reference sequence). CDR3 size: 13 residues. This CDR3 reads CASSQTTLDEQYF. CDR3 coding DNA: TGCGCCAGCAGCCAGACGACCTTAGACGAGCAGTACTTC.

In DNA, the CDR3 is TGTGCCAGCAGCTTAGGGACAGGGAAGGGCTACGAGCAGTACTTC. Protein: CASSLGTGKGYEQYF. This rearrangement joins TRBV7-9 to TRBJ2-7, with TRBD1 matching over 8 bases. Trimming removed 1 base from V and 3 bases from J; junction bases left unmatched: 5. Germline-derived CDR1 and CDR2 are SEHNR and FQNEAQ (reference sequence). CDR3 length: 15 amino acids.

This rearrangement joins TRBV30 to TRBJ1-1; D is perhaps TRBD1 (5 bases). Germline loops: CDR1 GTSNPN, CDR2 SVGIG (reference sequence). Trimming took 5 bases from V and 2 from J, leaving 9 bases between them. The CDR3 covers 12 residues. DNA of the CDR3: TGTGCCTGGGGGACTATAAACACTGAAGCTTTCTTT. It codes for CAWGTINTEAFF. The full variable domain, with the rest looked up from reference TRBV30 and TRBJ1-1, is SQTIHQWPATLVQPVGSPLSLECTVEGTSNPNLYWYRQAAGRGLQLLFYSVGIGQISSEVPQNLSASRPQDRQFILSSKKLLLSDSGFYLCAWGTINTEAFFGQGTRLTVV.

This clone was detected ten times or more. V and J are TRBV6-6 and TRBJ2-6, with 7 bases lining up with TRBD1. The CDR3 loop spans 15 amino acids. The germline V gene has CDR1 MNHNY and CDR2 SVGAGI (reference sequence). J gave up 1 base and V 5 bases, and 2 bases lay outside the gene matches. As DNA, the CDR3 is TGTGCCAGCAGTCCACAGGGGTCTGGGGCCAACGTCCTGACTTTC. Translated, it gives CASSPQGSGANVLTF.